The clone carrying this T cell receptor (beta chain) was observed a few times. Its target is not known. This entry comes from a study of T cell repertoires and HLA-DP antigens. Study-wide background: Pre-culture CD4+ samples used roughly 1,200 ng DNA versus approximately 0.2 ug for CD137+CD4+ sorts.

The CDR3 length is 15 residues. Germline CDR1 is GTSNPN and CDR2 is SVGIG (reference sequence). V shed 1 base and J shed 9 bases, with 19 bases lying between them. Untouched CD4+ T cells were isolated by negative selection, averaging about 98% purity. General observations from the study: Naive and memory CD4+ cells were analysed together, not apart. Previously undetected clones averaged about 35% and 50% against the two alleles respectively.

Method: immunoSEQ multiplex PCR; TCRdb's copy keeps in-frame clones and lacks some. The table shows about 73,000 clones, with about four fifths occurring only once. Sequenced: CD4+ T cells from PBMCs. This chain links TRBV30 with TRBJ1-5; D is possibly TRBD1 (5 bases). The receptor comes from a man aged 60-69 years in good health and CMV-seronegative. In nucleotides, the CDR3 is TGTGCCTGGAGTGGCCCCGGGACGCAATTTCGGCCCCAGCATTTT. Amino acid sequence: CAWSGPGTQFRPQHF.